This is a list of T cell receptor beta chains from one sample in a study of T cells in Graves' hyperthyroidism and ophthalmopathy. One entry per CDR3 protein, called by TCRdb with MiXCR from the multiplex PCR reads. The sample records over 350,000 distinct CDR3 sequences, 14% to 15% being singletons. Input material: blood. Receptors originate from a young man with Graves' ophthalmopathy. CDR3s include the opening cysteine and the closing phenylalanine or tryptophan. Fields, in order: CDR3 protein, CDR3 DNA, V gene, clone size, J gene, CDR3 length, D gene. The D gene is left open where the match is weak. Only part of the rows carry a size: once, few, many, or a class if the clone is expanded.

CDR3: CASSSLEGRAAYNEQFF
DNA: TGTGCCAGCAGCTCCCTAGAAGGGCGAGCCGCCTACAATGAGCAGTTCTTC
V: TRBV13
size: .
J: TRBJ2-1
length: 17
D: .

CDR3: CASTRLGWTEAFF
DNA: TGTGCCAGCACTAGATTAGGTTGGACAGAAGCTTTCTTT
V: TRBV6-1
size: many
J: TRBJ1-1
length: 13
D: .

CDR3: CASSVGLPDNSPLHF
DNA: TGTGCCAGCAGTGTAGGGTTGCCCGATAATTCACCCCTCCACTTT
V: TRBV6-1
size: .
J: TRBJ1-6
length: 15
D: .

CDR3: CASSVSGGRGNTIYF
DNA: TGCGCCAGCAGTGTGTCAGGGGGGCGAGGAAACACCATATATTTT
V: TRBV10-2
size: many
J: TRBJ1-3
length: 15
D: TRBD1

CDR3: CASRPSGSDEQFF
DNA: TGTGCCAGCAGACCAAGCGGGAGCGATGAGCAGTTCTTC
V: TRBV7-9
size: many
J: TRBJ2-1
length: 13
D: TRBD2

CDR3: CASSPSRTGAQPQHF
DNA: TGTGCCAGCTCACCATCTAGGACGGGAGCTCAGCCCCAGCATTTT
V: TRBV18
size: many
J: TRBJ1-5
length: 15
D: .

CDR3: CASGLAAGGYGYTF
DNA: TGTGCTAGTGGTTTGGCGGCAGGGGGCTATGGCTACACCTTC
V: TRBV12-5
size: .
J: TRBJ1-2
length: 14
D: TRBD1

CDR3: CSAEGLAGGELFF
DNA: TGCAGTGCTGAGGGGCTAGCAGGCGGGGAGCTGTTTTTT
V: TRBV20-1
size: few
J: TRBJ2-2
length: 13
D: .

CDR3: CASRVGSYNEQFF
DNA: TGTGCCAGCAGGGTGGGGTCCTACAATGAGCAGTTCTTC
V: TRBV28
size: many
J: TRBJ2-1
length: 13
D: .

CDR3: CASSLEVGEGTEAFF
DNA: TGCGCCAGCAGCTTGGAGGTGGGAGAGGGGACTGAAGCTTTCTTT
V: TRBV5-1
size: many
J: TRBJ1-1
length: 15
D: .

CDR3: CASSWNQAGGGDIQYF
DNA: TGCGCCAGCAGCTGGAACCAAGCGGGAGGAGGGGACATTCAGTACTTC
V: TRBV5-1
size: many
J: TRBJ2-4
length: 16
D: TRBD2

CDR3: CASHTSGYEQYF
DNA: TGTGCCAGCCATACTAGCGGGTACGAGCAGTACTTC
V: TRBV6-1
size: many
J: TRBJ2-7
length: 12
D: TRBD2

CDR3: CASSLGGGLSAQYF
DNA: TGTGCCAGCAGCTTAGGCGGGGGGCTGTCCGCCCAGTACTTC
V: TRBV13
size: many
J: TRBJ2-5
length: 14
D: .

CDR3: CASSDGTSGSEQFF
DNA: TGCGCCAGCAGTGATGGGACTAGCGGGAGTGAGCAGTTCTTC
V: TRBV10-1
size: .
J: TRBJ2-1
length: 14
D: TRBD2

CDR3: CASSPSSSSNQPQHF
DNA: TGTGCCAGCTCACCCTCCTCGTCTAGCAATCAGCCCCAGCATTTT
V: TRBV18
size: many
J: TRBJ1-5
length: 15
D: .

CDR3: CASSPTRDKNTEAFF
DNA: TGTGCCAGCAGCCCCACCCGGGACAAGAACACTGAAGCTTTCTTT
V: TRBV28
size: many
J: TRBJ1-1
length: 15
D: .